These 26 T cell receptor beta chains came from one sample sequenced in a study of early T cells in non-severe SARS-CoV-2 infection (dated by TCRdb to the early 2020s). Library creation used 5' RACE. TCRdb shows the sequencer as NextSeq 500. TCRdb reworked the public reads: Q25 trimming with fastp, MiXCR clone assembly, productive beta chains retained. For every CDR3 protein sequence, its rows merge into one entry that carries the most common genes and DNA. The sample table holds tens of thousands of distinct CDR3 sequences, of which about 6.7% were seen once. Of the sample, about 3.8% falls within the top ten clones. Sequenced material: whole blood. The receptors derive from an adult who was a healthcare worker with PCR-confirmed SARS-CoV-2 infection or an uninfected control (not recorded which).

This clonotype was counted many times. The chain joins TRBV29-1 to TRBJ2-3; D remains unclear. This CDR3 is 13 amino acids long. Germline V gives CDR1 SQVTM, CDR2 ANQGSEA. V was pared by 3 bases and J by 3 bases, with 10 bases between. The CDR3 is CSVDIGRTDTQYF. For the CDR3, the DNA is TGCAGCGTTGATATCGGCAGAACAGATACGCAGTATTTT.

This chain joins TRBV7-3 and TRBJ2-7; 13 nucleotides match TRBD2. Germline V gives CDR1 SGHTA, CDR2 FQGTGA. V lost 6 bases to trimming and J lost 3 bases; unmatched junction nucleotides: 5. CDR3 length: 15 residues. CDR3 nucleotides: TGTGCCAGCAGTTACGGACTAGCGGGAGTCTACGAGCAGTACTTC. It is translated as CASSYGLAGVYEQYF.

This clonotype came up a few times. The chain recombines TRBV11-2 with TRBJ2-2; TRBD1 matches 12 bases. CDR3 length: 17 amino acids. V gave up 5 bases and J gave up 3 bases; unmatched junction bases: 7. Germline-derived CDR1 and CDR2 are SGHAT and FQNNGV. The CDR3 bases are TGTGCCAGCAGCAACGCCGGGACAGGGGGCTACACCGGGGAGCTGTTTTTT. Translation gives CASSNAGTGGYTGELFF. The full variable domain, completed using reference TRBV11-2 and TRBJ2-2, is EAGVAQSPRYKIIEKRQSVAFWCNPISGHATLYWYQQILGQGPKLLIQFQNNGVVDDSQLPKDRFSAERLKGVDSTLKIQPAKLEDSAVYLCASSNAGTGGYTGELFFGEGSRLTVL.

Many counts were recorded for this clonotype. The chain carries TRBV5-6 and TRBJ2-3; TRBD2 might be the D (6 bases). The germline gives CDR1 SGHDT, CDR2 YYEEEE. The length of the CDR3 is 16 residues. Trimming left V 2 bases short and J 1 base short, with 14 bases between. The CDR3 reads CASSFLTGEGTDTQYF. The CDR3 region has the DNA TGTGCCAGCAGCTTTTTGACGGGAGAGGGCACAGATACGCAGTATTTT. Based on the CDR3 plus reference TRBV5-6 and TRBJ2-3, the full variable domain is DAGVTQSPTHLIKTRGQQVTLRCSPKSGHDTVSWYQQALGQGPQFIFQYYEEEERQRGNFPDRFSGHQFPNYSSELNVNALLLGDSALYLCASSFLTGEGTDTQYFGPGTRLTVL.

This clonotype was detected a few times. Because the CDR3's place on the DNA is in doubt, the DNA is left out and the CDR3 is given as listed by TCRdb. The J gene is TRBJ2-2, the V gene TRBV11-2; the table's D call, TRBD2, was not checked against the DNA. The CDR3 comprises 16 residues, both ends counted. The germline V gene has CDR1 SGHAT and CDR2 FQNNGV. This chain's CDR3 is CASRILAGEVGPGAFF.

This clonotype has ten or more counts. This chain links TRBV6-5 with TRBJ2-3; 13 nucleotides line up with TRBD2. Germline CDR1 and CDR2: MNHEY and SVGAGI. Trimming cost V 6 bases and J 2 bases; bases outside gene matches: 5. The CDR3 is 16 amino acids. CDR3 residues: CASRKTSGRPTDTQYF. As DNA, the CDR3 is TGTGCCAGCAGAAAGACTAGCGGGAGGCCCACAGATACGCAGTATTTT.

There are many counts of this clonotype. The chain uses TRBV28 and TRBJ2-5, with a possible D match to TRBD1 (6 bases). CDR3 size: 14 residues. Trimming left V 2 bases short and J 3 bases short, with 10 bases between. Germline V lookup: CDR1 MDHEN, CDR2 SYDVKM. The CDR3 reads CASSLPDRKETQYF. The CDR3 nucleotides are TGTGCCAGCAGTTTACCCGACAGGAAAGAGACCCAGTACTTC.

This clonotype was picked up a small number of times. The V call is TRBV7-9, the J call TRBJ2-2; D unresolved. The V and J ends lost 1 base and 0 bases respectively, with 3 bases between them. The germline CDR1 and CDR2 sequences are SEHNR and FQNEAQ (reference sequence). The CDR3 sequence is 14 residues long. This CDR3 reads CASSLEANTGELFF. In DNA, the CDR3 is TGTGCCAGCAGCTTAGAGGCGAACACCGGGGAGCTGTTTTTT. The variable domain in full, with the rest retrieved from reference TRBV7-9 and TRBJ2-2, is DTGVSQNPRHKITKRGQNVTFRCDPISEHNRLYWYRQTLGQGPEFLTYFQNEAQLEKSRLLSDRFSAERPKGSFSTLEIQRTEQGDSAMYLCASSLEANTGELFFGEGSRLTVL.

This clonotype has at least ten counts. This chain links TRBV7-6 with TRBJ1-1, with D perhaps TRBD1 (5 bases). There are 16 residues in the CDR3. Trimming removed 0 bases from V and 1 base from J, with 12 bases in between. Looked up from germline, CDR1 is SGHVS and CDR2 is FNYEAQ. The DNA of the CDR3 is TGTGCCAGCAGCTTAGCGTCGGGACGGCAGAACACTGAAGCTTTCTTT. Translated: CASSLASGRQNTEAFF.

The CDR3 sequence is CASSSVNQPQHF. In nucleotides, the CDR3 is TGTGCCAGCAGCTCCGTTAATCAGCCCCAGCATTTT. The V gene is TRBV5-6, the J gene TRBJ1-5, with D unresolved. V was cut by 3 bases and J by 4 bases, with 5 bases left in between. The CDR3 spans 12 residues. CDR1 is SGHDT, CDR2 YYEEEE, per germline.

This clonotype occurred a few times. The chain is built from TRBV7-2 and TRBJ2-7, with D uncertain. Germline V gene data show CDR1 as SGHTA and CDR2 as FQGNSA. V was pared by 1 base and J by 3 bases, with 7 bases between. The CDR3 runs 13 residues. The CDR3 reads CASSLGGVYEQYF. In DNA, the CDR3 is TGTGCCAGCAGCTTAGGAGGCGTCTACGAGCAGTACTTC.

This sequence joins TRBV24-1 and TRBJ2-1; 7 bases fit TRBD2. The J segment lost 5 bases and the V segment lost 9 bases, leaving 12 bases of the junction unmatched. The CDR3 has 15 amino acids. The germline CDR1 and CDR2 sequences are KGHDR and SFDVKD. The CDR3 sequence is CATAPMAGDHNEQFF. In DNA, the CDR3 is TGTGCCACCGCCCCTATGGCGGGGGATCACAATGAGCAGTTCTTC.

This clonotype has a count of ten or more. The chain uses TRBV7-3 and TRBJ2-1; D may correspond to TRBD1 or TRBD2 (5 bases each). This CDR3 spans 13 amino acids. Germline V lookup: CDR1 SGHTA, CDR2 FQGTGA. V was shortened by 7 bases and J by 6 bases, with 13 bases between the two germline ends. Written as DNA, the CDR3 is TGTGCCAGCAAGGACGGGACGAGCAATGAGCAGTTCTTC. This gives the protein CASKDGTSNEQFF.

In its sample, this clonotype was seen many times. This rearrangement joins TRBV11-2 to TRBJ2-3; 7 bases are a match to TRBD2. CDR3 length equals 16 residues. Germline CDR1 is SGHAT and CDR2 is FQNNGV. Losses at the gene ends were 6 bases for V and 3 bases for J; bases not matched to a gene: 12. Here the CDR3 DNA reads TGTGCCAGCAGTCCAGCGGGGTCTAGCGGAACAGATACGCAGTATTTT. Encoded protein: CASSPAGSSGTDTQYF.

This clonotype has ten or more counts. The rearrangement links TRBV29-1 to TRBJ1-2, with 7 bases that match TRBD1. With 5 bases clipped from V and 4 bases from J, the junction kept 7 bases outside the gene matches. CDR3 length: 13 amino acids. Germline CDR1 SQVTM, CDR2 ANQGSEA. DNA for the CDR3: TGCAGCGTTAACATACAGGGGACCTATGGCTACACCTTC. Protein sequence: CSVNIQGTYGYTF. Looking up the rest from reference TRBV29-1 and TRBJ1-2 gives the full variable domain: SAVISQKPSRDICQRGTSLTIQCQVDSQVTMMFWYRQQPGQSLTLIATANQGSEATYESGFVIDKFPISRPNLTFSTLTVSNMSPEDSSIYLCSVNIQGTYGYTFGSGTRLTVV.

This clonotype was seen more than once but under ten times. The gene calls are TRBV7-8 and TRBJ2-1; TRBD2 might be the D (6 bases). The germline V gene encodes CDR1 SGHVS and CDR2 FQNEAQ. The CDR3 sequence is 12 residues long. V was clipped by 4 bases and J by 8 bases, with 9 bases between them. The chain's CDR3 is CASSWGEYEQFF. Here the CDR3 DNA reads TGTGCCAGCAGCTGGGGGGAGTATGAGCAGTTCTTC.

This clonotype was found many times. The CDR3 region is CATSRPGLAGFFSAQFF. CDR3 sequence (DNA): TGTGCCACCAGCAGACCCGGACTAGCGGGTTTCTTCAGTGCGCAGTTCTTC. The chain links TRBV15 to TRBJ2-1, with TRBD2 identical over 11 bases. CDR3 size: 17 residues. With 2 bases clipped from V and 12 bases from J, the junction kept 15 bases outside the gene matches. Germline V gene data show CDR1 as LNHNV and CDR2 as YYDKDF (reference sequence).

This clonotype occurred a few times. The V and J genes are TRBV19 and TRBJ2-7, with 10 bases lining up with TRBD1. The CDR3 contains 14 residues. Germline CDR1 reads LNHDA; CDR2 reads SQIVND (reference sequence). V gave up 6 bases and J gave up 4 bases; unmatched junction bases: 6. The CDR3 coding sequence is TGTGCCAGTAGCCCTCGGACAGGGGGATACGAGCAGTACTTC. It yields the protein CASSPRTGGYEQYF.

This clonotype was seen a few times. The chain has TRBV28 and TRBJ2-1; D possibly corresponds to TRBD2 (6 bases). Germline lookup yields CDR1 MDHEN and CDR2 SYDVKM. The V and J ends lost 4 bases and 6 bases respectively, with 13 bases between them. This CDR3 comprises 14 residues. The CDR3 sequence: CASSSYSGVNEQFF. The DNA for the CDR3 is TGTGCCAGCAGTTCTTATTCGGGGGTCAATGAGCAGTTCTTC.

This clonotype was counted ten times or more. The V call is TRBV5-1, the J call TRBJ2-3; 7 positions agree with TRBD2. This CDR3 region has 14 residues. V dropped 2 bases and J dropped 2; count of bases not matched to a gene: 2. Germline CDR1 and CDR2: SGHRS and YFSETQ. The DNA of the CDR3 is TGCGCCAGCAGCTTAGCGGGGCCCACAGATACGCAGTATTTT. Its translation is CASSLAGPTDTQYF.

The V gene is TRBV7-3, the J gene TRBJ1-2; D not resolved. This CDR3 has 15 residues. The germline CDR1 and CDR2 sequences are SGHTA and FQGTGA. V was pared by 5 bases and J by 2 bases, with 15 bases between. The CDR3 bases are TGTGCCAGCAGCCCTGGGCCCATGCCCAACTATGGCTACACCTTC. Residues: CASSPGPMPNYGYTF.

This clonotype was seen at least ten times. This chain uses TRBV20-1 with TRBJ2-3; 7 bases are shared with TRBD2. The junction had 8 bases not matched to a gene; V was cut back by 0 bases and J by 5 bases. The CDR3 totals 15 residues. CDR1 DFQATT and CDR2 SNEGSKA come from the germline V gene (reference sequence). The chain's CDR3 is CSARDEGGPIDTQYF. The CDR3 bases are TGCAGTGCTAGAGATGAGGGAGGGCCGATAGATACGCAGTATTTT.

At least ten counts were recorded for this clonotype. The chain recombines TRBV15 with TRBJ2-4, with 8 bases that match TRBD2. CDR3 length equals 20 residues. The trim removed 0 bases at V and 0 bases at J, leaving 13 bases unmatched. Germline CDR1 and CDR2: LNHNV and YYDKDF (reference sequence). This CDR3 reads CATSRDPPSSGTLAKNIQYF. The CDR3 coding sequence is TGTGCCACCAGCAGAGATCCCCCGAGTAGCGGGACTCTAGCCAAAAACATTCAGTACTTC.

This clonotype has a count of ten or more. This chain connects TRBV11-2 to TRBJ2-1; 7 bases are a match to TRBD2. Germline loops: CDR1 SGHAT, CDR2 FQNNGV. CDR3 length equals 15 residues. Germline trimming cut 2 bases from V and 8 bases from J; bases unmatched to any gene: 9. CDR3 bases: TGTGCCAGCAGCTTAAACCCAGCGGGGCTGGATGAGCAGTTCTTC. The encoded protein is CASSLNPAGLDEQFF.

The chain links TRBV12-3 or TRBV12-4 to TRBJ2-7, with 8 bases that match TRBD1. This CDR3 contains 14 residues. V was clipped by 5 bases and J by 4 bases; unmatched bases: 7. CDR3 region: CASSPTGEVYEQYF. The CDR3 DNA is TGTGCCAGCAGTCCGACAGGGGAGGTATACGAGCAGTACTTC.

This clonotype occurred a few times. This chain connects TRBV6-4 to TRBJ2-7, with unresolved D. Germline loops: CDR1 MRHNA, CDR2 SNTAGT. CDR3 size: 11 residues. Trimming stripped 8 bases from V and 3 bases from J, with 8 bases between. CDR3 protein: CASQSCYEQYF. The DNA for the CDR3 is TGTGCCAGCCAGTCGTGCTACGAGCAGTACTTC.